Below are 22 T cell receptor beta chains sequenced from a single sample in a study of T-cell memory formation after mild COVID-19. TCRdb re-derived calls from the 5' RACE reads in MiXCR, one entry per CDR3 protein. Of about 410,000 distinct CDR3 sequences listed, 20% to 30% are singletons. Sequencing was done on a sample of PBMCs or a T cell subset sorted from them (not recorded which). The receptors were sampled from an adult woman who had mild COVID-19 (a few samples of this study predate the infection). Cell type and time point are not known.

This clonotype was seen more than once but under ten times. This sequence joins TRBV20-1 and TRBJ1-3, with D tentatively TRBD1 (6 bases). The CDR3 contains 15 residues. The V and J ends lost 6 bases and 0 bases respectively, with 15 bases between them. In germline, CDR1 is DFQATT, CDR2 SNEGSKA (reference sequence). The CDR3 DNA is TGCAGTGCCGATTCCCAGGGGACCTCTGGAAACACCATATATTTT. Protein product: CSADSQGTSGNTIYF.

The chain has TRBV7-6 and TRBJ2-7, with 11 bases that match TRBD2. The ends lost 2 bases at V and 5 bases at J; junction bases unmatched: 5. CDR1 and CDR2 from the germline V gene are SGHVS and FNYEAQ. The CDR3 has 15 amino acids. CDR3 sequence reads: CASSLLGGLADEQYF. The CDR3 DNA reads TGTGCCAGCAGCTTATTGGGGGGACTAGCGGACGAGCAGTACTTC.

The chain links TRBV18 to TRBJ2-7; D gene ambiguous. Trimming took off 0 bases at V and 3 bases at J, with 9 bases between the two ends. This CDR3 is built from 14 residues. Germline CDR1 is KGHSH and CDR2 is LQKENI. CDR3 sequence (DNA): TGTGCCAGCTCACCACCGACGGGCCTCTACGAGCAGTACTTC. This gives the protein CASSPPTGLYEQYF.

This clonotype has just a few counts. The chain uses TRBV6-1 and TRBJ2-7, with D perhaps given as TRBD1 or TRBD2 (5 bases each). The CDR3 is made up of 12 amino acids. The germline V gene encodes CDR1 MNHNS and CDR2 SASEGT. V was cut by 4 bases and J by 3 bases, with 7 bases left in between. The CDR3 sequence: CASSGDLYEQYF. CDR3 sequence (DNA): TGTGCCAGCAGTGGGGACCTCTACGAGCAGTACTTC.

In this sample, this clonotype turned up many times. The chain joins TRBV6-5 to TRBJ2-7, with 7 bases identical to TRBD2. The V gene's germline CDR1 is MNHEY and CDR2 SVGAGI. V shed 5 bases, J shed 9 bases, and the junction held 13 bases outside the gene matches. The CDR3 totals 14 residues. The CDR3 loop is CASSPRSWVAGQYF. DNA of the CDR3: TGTGCCAGCAGTCCTCGGTCCTGGGTAGCGGGGCAGTACTTC.

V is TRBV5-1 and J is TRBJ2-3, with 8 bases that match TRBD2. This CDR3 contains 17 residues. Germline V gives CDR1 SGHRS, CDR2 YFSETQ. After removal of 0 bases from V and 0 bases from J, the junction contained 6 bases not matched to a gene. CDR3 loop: CASSLGPGTRSTDTQYF. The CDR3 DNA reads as TGCGCCAGCAGCTTGGGCCCCGGGACTAGAAGCACAGATACGCAGTATTTT.

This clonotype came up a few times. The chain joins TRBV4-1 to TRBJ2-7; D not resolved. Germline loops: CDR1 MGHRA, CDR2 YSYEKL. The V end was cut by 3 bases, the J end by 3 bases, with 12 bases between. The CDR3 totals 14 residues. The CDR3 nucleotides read TGCGCCAGCAGCCAGGACGGCTCCTTCTACGAGCAGTACTTC. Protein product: CASSQDGSFYEQYF.

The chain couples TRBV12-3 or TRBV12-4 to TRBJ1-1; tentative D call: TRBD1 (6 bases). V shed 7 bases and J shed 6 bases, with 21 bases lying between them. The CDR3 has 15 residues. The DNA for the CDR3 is TGTGCCAGCATGGAGGGAGGGAAAGGGGGTCCTGAAGCTTTCTTT. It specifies CASMEGGKGGPEAFF.

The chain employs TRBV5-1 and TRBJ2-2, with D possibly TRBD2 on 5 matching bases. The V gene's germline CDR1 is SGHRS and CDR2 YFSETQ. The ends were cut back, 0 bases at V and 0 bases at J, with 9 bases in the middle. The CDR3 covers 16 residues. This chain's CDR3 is CASSLVPGTNTGELFF. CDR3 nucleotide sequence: TGCGCCAGCAGCTTGGTCCCGGGGACGAACACCGGGGAGCTGTTTTTT.

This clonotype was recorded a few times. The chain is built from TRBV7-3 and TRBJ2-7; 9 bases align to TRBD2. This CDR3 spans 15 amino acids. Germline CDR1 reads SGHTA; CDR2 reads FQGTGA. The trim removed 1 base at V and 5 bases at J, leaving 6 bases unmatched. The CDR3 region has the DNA TGTGCCAGCAGCTTAAAAGCGGGGGGTGTCAACGAGCAGTACTTC. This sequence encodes CASSLKAGGVNEQYF.

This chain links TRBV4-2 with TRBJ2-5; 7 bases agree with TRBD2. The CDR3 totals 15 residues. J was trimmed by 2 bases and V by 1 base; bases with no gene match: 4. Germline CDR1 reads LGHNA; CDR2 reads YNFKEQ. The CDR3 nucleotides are TGTGCCAGCAGCCAAGGGACTAGGGATCAAGAGACCCAGTACTTC. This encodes CASSQGTRDQETQYF.

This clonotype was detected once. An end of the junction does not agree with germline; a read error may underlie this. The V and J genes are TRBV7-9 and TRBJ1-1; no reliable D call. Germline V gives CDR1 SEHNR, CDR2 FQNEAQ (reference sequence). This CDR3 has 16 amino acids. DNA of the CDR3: TGTGCCAGCAGCTTAGACTCGGGGAGCGTGAACACTGAAGCTTTCTTC. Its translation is CASSLDSGSVNTEAFF.

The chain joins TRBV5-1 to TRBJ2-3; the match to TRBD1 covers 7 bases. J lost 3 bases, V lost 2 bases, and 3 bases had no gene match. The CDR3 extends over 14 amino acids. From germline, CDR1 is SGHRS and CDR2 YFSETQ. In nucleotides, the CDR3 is TGCGCCAGCAGCTTCACAGGGGTGACAGATACGCAGTATTTT. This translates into CASSFTGVTDTQYF.

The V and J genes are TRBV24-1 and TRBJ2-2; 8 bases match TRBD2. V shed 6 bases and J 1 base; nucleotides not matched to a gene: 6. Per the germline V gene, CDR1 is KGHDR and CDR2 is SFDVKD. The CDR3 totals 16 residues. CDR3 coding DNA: TGTGCCACCAGTCCGGGGGGGACTCTGAACACCGGGGAGCTGTTTTTT. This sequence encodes CATSPGGTLNTGELFF.

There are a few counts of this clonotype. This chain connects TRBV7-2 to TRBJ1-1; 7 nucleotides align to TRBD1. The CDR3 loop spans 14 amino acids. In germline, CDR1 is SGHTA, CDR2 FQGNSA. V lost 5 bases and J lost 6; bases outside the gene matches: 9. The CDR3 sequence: CASSLRGGPAEAFF. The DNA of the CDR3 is TGTGCCAGCAGCCTCAGGGGGGGGCCAGCTGAAGCTTTCTTT.

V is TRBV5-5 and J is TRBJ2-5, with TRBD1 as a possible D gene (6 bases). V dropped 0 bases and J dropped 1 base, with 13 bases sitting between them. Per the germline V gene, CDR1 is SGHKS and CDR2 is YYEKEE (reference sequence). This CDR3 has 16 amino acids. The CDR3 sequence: CASSLALGAFQETQYF. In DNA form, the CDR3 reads TGTGCCAGCAGCTTGGCCTTGGGGGCATTCCAAGAGACCCAGTACTTC. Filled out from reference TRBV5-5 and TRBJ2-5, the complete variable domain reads DAGVTQSPTHLIKTRGQQVTLRCSPISGHKSVSWYQQVLGQGPQFIFQYYEKEERGRGNFPDRFSARQFPNYSSELNVNALLLGDSALYLCASSLALGAFQETQYFGPGTRLLVL.

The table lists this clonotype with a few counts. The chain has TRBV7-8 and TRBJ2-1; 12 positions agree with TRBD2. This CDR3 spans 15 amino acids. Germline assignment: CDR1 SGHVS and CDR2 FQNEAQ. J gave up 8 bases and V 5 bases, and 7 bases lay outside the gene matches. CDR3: CASSRLAGESDEQFF. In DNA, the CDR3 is TGTGCCAGCAGCAGACTAGCGGGAGAGTCCGATGAGCAGTTCTTC.

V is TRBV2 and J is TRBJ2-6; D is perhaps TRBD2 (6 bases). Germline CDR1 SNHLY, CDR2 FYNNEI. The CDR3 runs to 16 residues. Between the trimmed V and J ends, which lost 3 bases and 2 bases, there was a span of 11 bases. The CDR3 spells CASSDDWEAGANVLTF. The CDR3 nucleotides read TGTGCCAGCAGTGACGATTGGGAGGCTGGGGCCAACGTCCTGACTTTC.

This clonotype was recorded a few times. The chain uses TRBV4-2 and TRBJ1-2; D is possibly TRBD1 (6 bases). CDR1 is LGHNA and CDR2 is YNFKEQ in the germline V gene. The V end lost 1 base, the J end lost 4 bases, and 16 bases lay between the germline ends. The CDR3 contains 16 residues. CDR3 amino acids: CASSQGLNDRLYGYTF. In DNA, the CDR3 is TGTGCCAGCAGCCAAGGGTTGAATGACAGGCTCTATGGCTACACCTTC.

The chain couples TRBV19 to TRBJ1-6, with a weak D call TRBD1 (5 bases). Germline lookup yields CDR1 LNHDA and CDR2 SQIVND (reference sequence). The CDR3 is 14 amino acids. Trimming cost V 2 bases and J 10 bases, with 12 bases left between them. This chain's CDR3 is CASSIRDAGSPLHF. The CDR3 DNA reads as TGTGCCAGTAGTATAAGGGACGCGGGCTCACCCCTCCACTTT.

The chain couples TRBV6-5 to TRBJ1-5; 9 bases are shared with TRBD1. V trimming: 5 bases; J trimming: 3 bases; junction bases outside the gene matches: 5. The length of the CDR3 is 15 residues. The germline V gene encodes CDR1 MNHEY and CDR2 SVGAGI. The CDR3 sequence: CASSPGQGYNQPQHF. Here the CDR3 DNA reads TGTGCCAGCAGTCCGGGACAGGGTTACAATCAGCCCCAGCATTTT.

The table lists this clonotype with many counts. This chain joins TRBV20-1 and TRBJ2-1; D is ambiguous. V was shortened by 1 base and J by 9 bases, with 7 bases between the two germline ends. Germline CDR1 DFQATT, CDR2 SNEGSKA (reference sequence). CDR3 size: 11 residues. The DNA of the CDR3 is TGCAGTGCTAGAGCTGGTGGTGAGCAGTTCTTC. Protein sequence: CSARAGGEQFF.